The 15 T cell receptor beta chains below were found in one sample sequenced in a study of PD-L1 blockade in urothelial cancer. The assay was immunoSEQ multiplex PCR, and TCRdb's table has in-frame clones only and misses some. This table holds 45,000 to 50,000 clones, about four fifths found once. The sample's time point: pretreatment peripheral blood. Source: PBMCs, taken around atezolizumab (anti-PD-L1) treatment. The receptor set was obtained from a man in his 70s with urothelial cancer.

DNA for the CDR3: TGTGCCAGTAGTCACAGGGGACTAGCGGGAGACGAGCAGTTCTTC. This encodes CASSHRGLAGDEQFF. The chain links TRBV19 to TRBJ2-1, with 14 bases matching TRBD2. J gave up 10 bases and V 5 bases, and 7 bases lay outside the gene matches. CDR3 length: 15 residues. The germline gives CDR1 LNHDA, CDR2 SQIVND (reference sequence).

The sample holds one count of this clone. V gene TRBV19 combines with J gene TRBJ2-7; 9 bases fit TRBD1. The germline CDR1 and CDR2 sequences are LNHDA and SQIVND (reference sequence). There are 14 residues in the CDR3. With V trimmed by 4 bases and J by 3 bases, 4 bases remained unmatched. In DNA, the CDR3 is TGTGCCAGTAGTACGACAGGGGGTCTCTACGAGCAGTACTTC. Its translation is CASSTTGGLYEQYF.

The V and J genes are TRBV6-4 and TRBJ2-5; the D gene is possibly TRBD1 (6 bases). Germline V gives CDR1 MRHNA, CDR2 SNTAGT. V was trimmed by 8 bases and J by 1 base, leaving 11 bases between them. The CDR3 consists of 13 residues. DNA of the CDR3: TGTGCCAGCCCCTACAGGGTCCAAGAGACCCAGTACTTC. Its protein product is CASPYRVQETQYF.

The chain combines TRBV2 with TRBJ1-1, with 8 bases fitting TRBD1. The germline CDR1 and CDR2 sequences are SNHLY and FYNNEI. This CDR3 region has 13 residues. The trim removed 5 bases at V and 4 bases at J, leaving 3 bases unmatched. CDR3 loop: CASSSQGATEAFF. In DNA, the CDR3 is TGTGCCAGCAGTTCTCAGGGGGCCACTGAAGCTTTCTTT.

J is TRBJ1-1 and V is TRBV5-1; maybe TRBD1 (6 bases). The V end lost 1 base, the J end lost 1 base, and 11 bases lay between the germline ends. From germline, CDR1 is SGHRS and CDR2 YFSETQ. The CDR3 contains 15 residues. CDR3 sequence: CASSLFRQANTEAFF. DNA of the CDR3: TGCGCCAGCAGCTTGTTCCGACAGGCGAACACTGAAGCTTTCTTT.

This chain connects TRBV5-1 to TRBJ2-3; tentative D call: TRBD2 (6 bases). CDR3 size: 14 residues. Germline V gene lookup returns CDR1 SGHRS and CDR2 YFSETQ. V lost 0 bases, J lost 5 bases, and 10 bases lay in between. The CDR3 protein is CASSLEVAEDTQYF. CDR3 bases: TGCGCCAGCAGCTTGGAGGTAGCGGAAGATACGCAGTATTTT.

The DNA of the CDR3 is TGTGCCAGCAGCTTAGTAGGGACTAAAGAGACCCAGTACTTC. Amino acids: CASSLVGTKETQYF. The gene calls are TRBV7-6 and TRBJ2-5, with 7 positions matching TRBD2. CDR1 and CDR2 (germline): SGHVS, FNYEAQ. The V and J ends lost 1 base and 3 bases, in that order; junction bases with no gene match: 2. This CDR3 contains 14 residues.

This clone has at least ten counts. For the CDR3, the DNA is TGTGCCTACCTCAGACAGGGGTCGTACAATGAGCAGTTCTTC. Translation gives CAYLRQGSYNEQFF. J is TRBJ2-1 and V is TRBV30; 8 bases are shared with TRBD1. Germline-derived CDR1 and CDR2 are GTSNPN and SVGIG (reference sequence). The CDR3 spans 14 residues. The J segment lost 4 bases and the V segment lost 7 bases, leaving 9 bases of the junction unmatched.

The genes are TRBV10-1 and TRBJ2-7; 12 nucleotides line up with TRBD1. This CDR3 contains 15 residues. The trim removed 4 bases at V and 4 bases at J, leaving 5 bases unmatched. The germline CDR1 and CDR2 sequences are WNHNN and SYGVQD (reference sequence). The CDR3: CASSAGDRGQYEQYF. The CDR3 nucleotides read TGCGCCAGCAGTGCGGGGGACAGGGGGCAATACGAGCAGTACTTC.

This rearrangement joins TRBV4-1 to TRBJ2-5; possibly TRBD2 for D (5 bases). Germline V gene data show CDR1 as MGHRA and CDR2 as YSYEKL. V gave up 1 base and J gave up 2 bases, with 8 bases separating them. This CDR3 has 14 amino acids. The CDR3 sequence: CASSQGEIQETQYF. The CDR3 nucleotides are TGCGCCAGCAGCCAAGGGGAGATACAAGAGACCCAGTACTTC.

The chain uses TRBV6-5 and TRBJ2-3; 8 nucleotides agree with TRBD2. Germline V gives CDR1 MNHEY, CDR2 SVGAGI. Unmatched junction bases numbered 13, after V lost 4 bases and J lost 7 bases. CDR3 length: 16 residues. CDR3 region: CASSLGLVSVPNTQYF. The CDR3 DNA follows: TGTGCCAGCAGTTTGGGACTAGTCAGTGTCCCAAATACGCAGTATTTT.

This chain joins TRBV5-1 and TRBJ2-5, with TRBD2 matching 12 bases. Germline trimming cut 0 bases from V and 4 bases from J; bases unmatched to any gene: 1. There are 15 residues in the CDR3. Germline values: CDR1 SGHRS, CDR2 YFSETQ. The CDR3 DNA follows: TGCGCCAGCAGCTTGGCACTAGCGGGAGGAGAGACCCAGTACTTC. Translated, it gives CASSLALAGGETQYF.

The chain is built from TRBV5-8 and TRBJ1-2; 9 nucleotides match TRBD1. The CDR3 is 16 residues long. Per germline, CDR1 SGHTS and CDR2 YDEGEE. The J segment lost 7 bases and the V segment lost 3 bases, leaving 13 bases of the junction unmatched. CDR3 loop: CASSSALGQGRGGYTF. DNA of the CDR3: TGTGCCAGCAGCTCCGCCCTGGGACAGGGAAGAGGTGGCTACACCTTC.

J is TRBJ2-2 and V is TRBV2, with 10 bases fitting TRBD2. CDR1 is SNHLY and CDR2 is FYNNEI in the germline V gene. The J segment lost 0 bases and the V segment lost 6 bases, leaving 1 base of the junction unmatched. The CDR3 loop spans 15 amino acids. The DNA for the CDR3 is TGTGCCAGCAGGGGACTAGCGTCGAACACCGGGGAGCTGTTTTTT. Translating gives CASRGLASNTGELFF.

The chain employs TRBV28 and TRBJ1-3, with a possible D match to TRBD1 (6 bases). CDR1 and CDR2 (germline): MDHEN, SYDVKM. The CDR3 runs 14 residues. The ends were cut back, 4 bases at V and 4 bases at J, with 11 bases in the middle. The CDR3 loop is CASSSAGVGNTIYF. CDR3 nucleotides: TGTGCCAGCAGTTCGGCAGGGGTCGGAAACACCATATATTTT.